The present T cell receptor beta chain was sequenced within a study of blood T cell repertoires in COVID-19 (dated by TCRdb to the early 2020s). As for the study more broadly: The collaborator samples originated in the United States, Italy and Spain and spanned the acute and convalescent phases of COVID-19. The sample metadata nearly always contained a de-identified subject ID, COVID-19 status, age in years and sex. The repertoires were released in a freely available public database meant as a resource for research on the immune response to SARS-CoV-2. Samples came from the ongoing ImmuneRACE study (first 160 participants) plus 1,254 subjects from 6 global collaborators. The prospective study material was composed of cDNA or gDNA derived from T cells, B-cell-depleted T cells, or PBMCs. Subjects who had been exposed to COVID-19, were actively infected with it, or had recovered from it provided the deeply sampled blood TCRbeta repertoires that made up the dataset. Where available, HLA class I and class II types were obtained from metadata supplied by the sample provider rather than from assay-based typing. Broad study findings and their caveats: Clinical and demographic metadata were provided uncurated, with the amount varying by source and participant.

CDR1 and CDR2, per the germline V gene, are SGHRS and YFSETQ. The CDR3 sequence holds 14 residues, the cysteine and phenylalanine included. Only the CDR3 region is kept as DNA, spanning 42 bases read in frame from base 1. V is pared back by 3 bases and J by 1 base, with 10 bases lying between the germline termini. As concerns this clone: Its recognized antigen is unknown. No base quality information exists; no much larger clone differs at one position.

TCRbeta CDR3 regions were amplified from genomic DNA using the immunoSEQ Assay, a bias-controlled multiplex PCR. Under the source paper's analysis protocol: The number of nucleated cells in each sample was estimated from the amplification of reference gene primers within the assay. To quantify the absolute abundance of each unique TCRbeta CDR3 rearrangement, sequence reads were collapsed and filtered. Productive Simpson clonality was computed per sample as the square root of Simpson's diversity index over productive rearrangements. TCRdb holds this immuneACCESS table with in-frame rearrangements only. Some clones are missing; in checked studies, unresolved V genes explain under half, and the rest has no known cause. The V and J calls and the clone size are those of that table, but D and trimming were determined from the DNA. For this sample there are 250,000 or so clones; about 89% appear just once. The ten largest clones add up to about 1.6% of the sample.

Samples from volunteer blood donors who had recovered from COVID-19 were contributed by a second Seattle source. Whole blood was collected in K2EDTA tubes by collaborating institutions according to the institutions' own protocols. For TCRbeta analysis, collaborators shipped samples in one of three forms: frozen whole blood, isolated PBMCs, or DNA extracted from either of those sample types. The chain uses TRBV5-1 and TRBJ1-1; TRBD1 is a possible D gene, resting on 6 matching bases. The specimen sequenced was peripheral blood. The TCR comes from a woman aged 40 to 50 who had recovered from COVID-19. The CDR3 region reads CASSWGPQNTEAFF. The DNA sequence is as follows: TGCGCCAGCAGCTGGGGGCCCCAGAACACTGAAGCTTTCTTT.